This T cell receptor (beta chain) was sequenced during a study of cytomegalovirus exposure and HLA in healthy donors. This CDR3 spans 15 amino acids. Between the trimmed V and J ends, which lost 3 bases and 2 bases, there was a span of 10 bases. Germline CDR1 SGHTA, CDR2 FQGNSA. Use of 60 Vbeta and 13 Jbeta primers characterized the PCR. Sequencing was performed with immunoSEQ multiplex PCR; in TCRdb, only in-frame clones are kept and a portion is missing. The sample totals about 140,000 clones; its top ten clones hold roughly 2.7%. Specimen: PBMCs. The V and J genes are TRBV7-2 and TRBJ2-2, with a tentative D call TRBD2 (5 bases). The source is a man aged 35-49 years in good health and CMV-seronegative. CDR3 nucleotide sequence: TGTGCCAGCAGCTTCGGACTGGTAAACACCGGGGAGCTGTTTTTT. Translated, it gives CASSFGLVNTGELFF.